These T cell receptor beta chains were read from a single sample in a study of cytomegalovirus exposure and HLA in healthy donors. TCRdb keeps only in-frame clones here, not all; method: immunoSEQ multiplex PCR. The sample shows 95,000 to 150,000 clones, approximately 15% of them seen only once. The material sequenced was PBMCs. The receptors originated from a woman aged 18-35 years in good health and CMV-seronegative. CDR3s include the opening cysteine and the closing phenylalanine or tryptophan. Fields, in order: V gene, clone size, J gene, D gene, CDR3 DNA, CDR3 protein. The D gene is left open where the match is weak. A row's size may be missing; if present it is once, few, many or a size class.

V: TRBV6-6; size: few; J: TRBJ1-1; D: TRBD1; DNA: TGTGCCAGCAGTTACTGGGGTTCCAGGGGGACCACTGAAGCTTTCTTT; CDR3: CASSYWGSRGTTEAFF
V: TRBV4-3; size: few; J: TRBJ2-6; D: TRBD1; DNA: TGCGCCAGCAGCCAAGCGGACAGGGGGCTCTCTGGGGCCAACGTCCTGACTTTC; CDR3: CASSQADRGLSGANVLTF
V: TRBV27; size: NA; J: TRBJ1-2; D: NA; DNA: TGTGCCAGCAGCCCCGGGAAAGGGTACTATGGCTACACCTTC; CDR3: CASSPGKGYYGYTF
V: TRBV6-1; size: few; J: TRBJ2-1; D: TRBD2; DNA: TGTGCCAGCAGTGAACCCCCCAGCGGGGGGGCTGGCTCCTACAATGAGCAGTTCTTC; CDR3: CASSEPPSGGAGSYNEQFF
V: TRBV19; size: few; J: TRBJ2-7; D: TRBD2; DNA: TGTGCCAGTAGTATTGTCGCTAGCGGGAGCTACGAGCAGTACTTC; CDR3: CASSIVASGSYEQYF
V: TRBV6-6; size: few; J: TRBJ2-3; D: NA; DNA: TGTGCCAGCAGTAGGGACAACGCCGTGACAGATACGCAGTATTTT; CDR3: CASSRDNAVTDTQYF
V: TRBV30; size: few; J: TRBJ2-7; D: TRBD2; DNA: TGTGCCTGGAGTGTACCAGCGGGAATCTACGAGCAGTACTTC; CDR3: CAWSVPAGIYEQYF
V: TRBV5-6; size: NA; J: TRBJ1-4; D: NA; DNA: TGTGCCAGCAGCCTGGGGGGGGTTAACCCTAATGAAAAACTGTTTTTT; CDR3: CASSLGGVNPNEKLFF
V: TRBV7-2; size: few; J: TRBJ2-7; D: TRBD2; DNA: TGTGCCAGCAGCTTAGGGGGCTTAGCGGGGCCCCCTCCCGAGCAGTACTTC; CDR3: CASSLGGLAGPPPEQYF
V: TRBV9; size: few; J: TRBJ2-3; D: TRBD2; DNA: TGTGCCAGCAGCTCCTCTTTGGGTAGCGGGAGTGATACGCAGTATTTT; CDR3: CASSSSLGSGSDTQYF
V: TRBV2; size: NA; J: TRBJ1-1; D: TRBD1; DNA: TGTGCCAGCAGGGACAGGGCCACTGAAGCTTTCTTT; CDR3: CASRDRATEAFF
V: TRBV29-1; size: few; J: TRBJ2-1; D: TRBD2; DNA: TGCAGCGTTTGGACTAGCGGGGGTGGTGAGCAGTTCTTC; CDR3: CSVWTSGGGEQFF
V: TRBV5-1; size: few; J: TRBJ2-2; D: TRBD1; DNA: TGCGCCAGCAGCTTGCAACAGGGGGAAGGCGGGGAGCTGTTTTTT; CDR3: CASSLQQGEGGELFF
V: TRBV2; size: few; J: TRBJ1-1; D: TRBD1; DNA: TGTGCCAGCAGTGGGGGACAGGGTTCATTGGACACTGAAGCTTTCTTT; CDR3: CASSGGQGSLDTEAFF